This is a list of T cell receptor beta chains from one sample in a study of OX40 agonist ivuxolimab in advanced cancers. Repertoires were generated with immunoSEQ multiplex PCR, while TCRdb's copy carries only in-frame clones and drops some. The table lists 25,000 to 40,000 clones, 81% of them singletons. Here the sequenced sample was CD4+ or CD8+ T cells sorted from blood, taken in a trial of the OX40 agonist ivuxolimab. The receptors come from an adult with an advanced solid tumor such as melanoma, head and neck, liver or kidney cancer. Each CDR3 is given with its conserved first and last residue. The D gene is left open where the match is weak. Not all rows give a size; the values are once, few, many and, for expanded clones, a class.

V	size	J	D	DNA	CDR3
TRBV28	few	TRBJ1-5	TRBD1	TGTGCCAGCAGTTTGTTACAGGGGGGGAATCAGCCCCAGCATTTT	CASSLLQGGNQPQHF
TRBV27	few	TRBJ2-7	TRBD2	TGTGCCAGCGGCACCAATAGCGGGATCAGCGAGCAGTACTTC	CASGTNSGISEQYF
TRBV7-7	-	TRBJ2-1	TRBD2	TGTGCTAGCAGCCCGGGACTAGCGGGGGGACTTTCCTACAATGAGCAGTTCTTC	CASSPGLAGGLSYNEQFF
TRBV7-3	-	TRBJ2-2	-	TGTGCCAGCAGCTTACGCAGGGACACCGGGGAGCTGTTTTTT	CASSLRRDTGELFF
TRBV7-9	-	TRBJ1-2	-	TGTGCCAGCAAAGAAGGCCGTAACTATGGCTACACCTTC	CASKEGRNYGYTF
TRBV6-5	few	TRBJ2-3	-	TGTGCCACCGACCCGCTCCGAGGAGATACGCAGTATTTT	CATDPLRGDTQYF
TRBV28	-	TRBJ1-1	-	TGTGCCAGCAGGGTTTGGGGCAGAGCTAACACTGAAGCTTTCTTT	CASRVWGRANTEAFF
TRBV6-5	-	TRBJ1-1	TRBD1	TGTGCCAGCAGTAATACAGGGGGCACTGAAGCTTTCTTT	CASSNTGGTEAFF
TRBV30	-	TRBJ1-1	-	TGTGCCTGGAGAACGGGGCCGAACACTGAAGCTTTCTTT	CAWRTGPNTEAFF
TRBV6-5	-	TRBJ1-1	TRBD1	TGTGCCAGCACCCGACAGGGGGCCACTGAAGCTTTCTTT	CASTRQGATEAFF
TRBV28	-	TRBJ2-1	-	TGTGCCAGCAGTTCCTCAGGGGGAGGTTACAATGAGCAGTTCTTC	CASSSSGGGYNEQFF
TRBV7-2	-	TRBJ1-2	-	TGTGCCAGCAGCAGATCAGGGCCCAACTATGGCTACACCTTC	CASSRSGPNYGYTF
TRBV9	-	TRBJ2-3	TRBD1	TGTGCCAGCAGCGGGGACAGGGCCGGGACAGATACGCAGTATTTT	CASSGDRAGTDTQYF
TRBV9	-	TRBJ1-1	-	TGTGCCAGCAGCGTAGCCCAGGGGCCCTTGAACACTGAAGCTTTCTTT	CASSVAQGPLNTEAFF
TRBV11-2	once	TRBJ2-7	TRBD2	TGTGCCAGCAGCTTTTCGACTAGCGGGGGAGACGAGCAGTACTTC	CASSFSTSGGDEQYF
TRBV7-2	-	TRBJ1-4	-	TGTGCCAGCAGCCCCGGACTTAGTAATGAAAAACTGTTTTTT	CASSPGLSNEKLFF
TRBV6-6	-	TRBJ2-7	-	TGTGCCAGCAGTTTTCGGACTTCCCTTTACGAGCAGTACTTC	CASSFRTSLYEQYF
TRBV19	-	TRBJ2-6	-	TGTGCCAGTAGTATGGGGTGGGGCGTCGGGTTCTTCTCTGGGGCCAACGTCCTGACTTTC	CASSMGWGVGFFSGANVLTF
TRBV6-5	-	TRBJ2-5	TRBD1	TGTGCCAGCAGTTACTCAGGGGGCAAGACCCAGTACTTC	CASSYSGGKTQYF
TRBV5-1	-	TRBJ2-7	-	TGCGCCAGCAGCTTGATGTACGGCTACGAGCAGTACTTC	CASSLMYGYEQYF
TRBV5-1	-	TRBJ2-7	TRBD1	TGCGCCAGCAGCCTCGGGACAGGGGGATTACACGAGCAGTACTTC	CASSLGTGGLHEQYF
TRBV6-1	large	TRBJ1-1	TRBD1	TGTGCCAGCAACCGACAGGGTAGCACTGAAGCTTTCTTT	CASNRQGSTEAFF
TRBV5-8	-	TRBJ1-5	TRBD1	TGTGCCAGCAGCTTAACAGGGGGCAATCAGCCCCAGCATTTT	CASSLTGGNQPQHF
TRBV30	-	TRBJ2-1	TRBD2	TGTGCCTGGAGGAAACTAGCGGGAGACTATGAGCAGTTCTTC	CAWRKLAGDYEQFF
TRBV28	-	TRBJ2-7	TRBD1	TGTGCCAGCAGTGAAGGGACAGGGAGTTTACGCGAGCAGTACTTC	CASSEGTGSLREQYF
TRBV2	-	TRBJ1-1	TRBD1	TGTGCCAGCAGTGAAGGGCAGGGGGTAATTATAAACACTGAAGCTTTCTTT	CASSEGQGVIINTEAFF
TRBV28	-	TRBJ1-1	-	TGTGCCAGCAGTTTATCAGGGGTCACTGAAGCTTTCTTT	CASSLSGVTEAFF
TRBV28	-	TRBJ2-2	TRBD1	TGTGCCAGCAGAGGGACAGTGAACACCGGGGAGCTGTTTTTT	CASRGTVNTGELFF
TRBV5-1	-	TRBJ1-5	TRBD1	TGCGCCAGCAGCACCGGGACAGGGGTAGGGCCCCAGCATTTT	CASSTGTGVGPQHF
TRBV4-1	-	TRBJ1-2	-	TGCGCCAGCAGCCAAGATGGTTTAGAACGAGTAGATGGCTACACCTTC	CASSQDGLERVDGYTF
TRBV4-2	-	TRBJ2-3	-	TGTGCCAGCAGCCAAGAGTCTCTAGACACAGATACGCAGTATTTT	CASSQESLDTDTQYF
TRBV19	once	TRBJ1-3	-	TGTGCCAGTAGTAGAGGTTCCGGAAACACCATATATTTT	CASSRGSGNTIYF
TRBV28	few	TRBJ1-5	TRBD1	TGTGCCAGCAGTCCAGGGGGGAATAGCAATCAGCCCCAGCATTTT	CASSPGGNSNQPQHF
TRBV27	-	TRBJ2-4	-	TGTGCCAGCAGTGCCCTTGGCGGAGCCAAAAACATTCAGTACTTC	CASSALGGAKNIQYF
TRBV6-6	-	TRBJ2-7	-	TGTGCCAGCAGTTACCGTGTCTCCTACGAGCAGTACTTC	CASSYRVSYEQYF
TRBV7-3	-	TRBJ2-1	TRBD2	TGTGCCAGCAGCCCTCGCGCTAGCGGGAGTAGCAATGAGCAGTTCTTC	CASSPRASGSSNEQFF